A selection of T cell receptor beta chains follows, all from one sample in a study of blood T cell repertoires in COVID-19. Clones were sequenced by immunoSEQ multiplex PCR, and TCRdb holds only the in-frame ones, with some missing. This table holds over 150,000 clones, approximately 86% found once. What was sequenced was peripheral blood. These receptors were taken from a woman aged 80 or over with active or convalescent COVID-19. Each CDR3 is given with its conserved first and last residue. The D gene is left open where the match is weak. Only part of the rows carry a size: once, few, many, or a class if the clone is expanded.

v_gene,d_gene,j_gene,abundance,CDR3nt,CDR3aa
TRBV15,.,TRBJ1-4,.,TGTGCCACCAGCCTCGGGGGGCGAGGAGATAATGAAAAACTGTTTTTT,CATSLGGRGDNEKLFF
TRBV6-5,.,TRBJ1-5,.,TGTGCCAGCAGTTTACCACAGGGATCCCAGCCCCAGCATTTT,CASSLPQGSQPQHF
TRBV11-2,TRBD2,TRBJ2-7,.,TGTGCCAGCAGCCGACCTACCGGGACTAGCGGAGGCTCCTACGAGCAGTACTTC,CASSRPTGTSGGSYEQYF
TRBV6-4,TRBD1,TRBJ1-2,.,TGTGCCAGCAGCCGTGGGGGACAGGGGAACTATGGCTACACCTTC,CASSRGGQGNYGYTF
TRBV4-1,TRBD2,TRBJ2-5,.,TGCGCCAGCAGCCTTGGGCTAGCGGTCCAAGAGACCCAGTACTTC,CASSLGLAVQETQYF
TRBV18,TRBD1,TRBJ1-1,.,TGTGCCAGCTCACCAGATGGGACAGGGAGGAACACTGAAGCTTTCTTT,CASSPDGTGRNTEAFF
TRBV19,.,TRBJ2-7,few,TGTGCCAGTAGCGGAATCGGAGTAGGGAGCTACGAGCAGTACTTC,CASSGIGVGSYEQYF
TRBV7-3,TRBD2,TRBJ2-1,.,TGTGCCAGCAGCCCAACTAGCGGAATCTACAATGAGCAGTTCTTC,CASSPTSGIYNEQFF
TRBV6-5,TRBD2,TRBJ2-1,.,TGTGCCAGCAGAATGACTAGCGGGGTCGATGAGCAGTTCTTC,CASRMTSGVDEQFF
TRBV28,TRBD2,TRBJ2-7,.,TGTGCCAGCAGTTCAGGGACGGACGGGAGGACCTACGAGCAGTACTTC,CASSSGTDGRTYEQYF
TRBV9,TRBD2,TRBJ2-1,.,TGTGCCAGCAGCTATAGCGGGAGTTCCTACAATGAGCAGTTCTTC,CASSYSGSSYNEQFF
TRBV27,.,TRBJ2-3,.,TGTGCCAGCAGTTTAACTTGGTATGATACGCAGTATTTT,CASSLTWYDTQYF
TRBV5-6,TRBD1,TRBJ1-2,.,TGTGCCAGCAGCCAGGACCGACAGGGGAGTTATGGCTACACCTTC,CASSQDRQGSYGYTF
TRBV4-1,.,TRBJ2-1,.,TGCGCCAGCAGCCCTTTAAGAGGGAGCCAATATTCTTACAATGAGCAGTTCTTC,CASSPLRGSQYSYNEQFF
TRBV7-9,TRBD2,TRBJ2-7,.,TGTGCCAGCAGCTTCTCTAGCGGGAGTTACGAGCAGTACTTC,CASSFSSGSYEQYF
TRBV28,TRBD2,TRBJ2-1,few,TGTGCCAGCAGTTCGCTAGCGGGAGGCCCCGTGACGCAGTTCTTC,CASSSLAGGPVTQFF
TRBV5-6,.,TRBJ1-2,.,TGTGCCAGCAGCTTGATGGGACAATATGGGTATGGCTACACCTTC,CASSLMGQYGYGYTF
TRBV19,TRBD1,TRBJ1-1,once,TGTGCCAGTACCACGAGGACAGGAAAAGCTTTCTTT,CASTTRTGKAFF
TRBV28,.,TRBJ1-3,few,TGTGCCAGCACCGTATCTGGAAACACCATATATTTT,CASTVSGNTIYF
TRBV3-1/TRBV3-2,TRBD2,TRBJ2-7,.,TGTGCCAGCAGCCAAGGGCGGACTAGCGGCTCCTACGAGCAGTACTTC,CASSQGRTSGSYEQYF
TRBV15,TRBD1,TRBJ1-5,.,TGTGCCACCAGCACTGGACAGGGGATTTATAGCAATCAGCCCCAGCATTTT,CATSTGQGIYSNQPQHF
TRBV29-1,.,TRBJ1-2,.,TGCAGCGTTGAAGATCGAGGCAGCCCTAACTATGGCTACACCTTC,CSVEDRGSPNYGYTF
TRBV3-1/TRBV3-2,.,TRBJ2-6,.,TGTGCCAGCAGCTCAAAGTTCAGGGGATCTGGGGCCAACGTCCTGACTTTC,CASSSKFRGSGANVLTF
TRBV11-2,.,TRBJ1-1,.,TGTGCCAGCAGCCCCTCCAGGCCGAACACTGAAGCTTTCTTT,CASSPSRPNTEAFF
TRBV7-3,.,TRBJ2-2,.,TGTGCCAGCAGCTTCCTCAGCACCGGGGAGCTGTTTTTT,CASSFLSTGELFF
TRBV12-3/TRBV12-4,.,TRBJ2-6,.,TGTGCCAGCAGCCGGGGGGCCAACGTCCTGACTTTC,CASSRGANVLTF
TRBV5-1,.,TRBJ2-3,.,TGCGCCAGCGCTCAGGGGACCATCACAGATACGCAGTATTTT,CASAQGTITDTQYF
TRBV7-9,TRBD2,TRBJ2-1,once,TGTGCCAGCAGCTTAGGAAGTTCTAGCGGGAGTTTCAATGAGCAGTTCTTC,CASSLGSSSGSFNEQFF
TRBV19,.,TRBJ2-3,once,TGTGCCAGTAGTGACCAGGGGATCAGCACAGATACGCAGTATTTT,CASSDQGISTDTQYF
TRBV11-2,TRBD1,TRBJ2-2,.,TGTGCCAGCAGCCCCGCAAACAGGGGTTCCGGGGAGCTGTTTTTT,CASSPANRGSGELFF
TRBV12-5,TRBD2,TRBJ2-5,once,TGTGCTAGTGGCCCCGGGACTAGCGGACAAGAGACCCAGTACTTC,CASGPGTSGQETQYF
TRBV18,TRBD1,TRBJ1-1,.,TGTGCCAGCTCACCAGACAGGGGGATCGCTGAAGCTTTCTTT,CASSPDRGIAEAFF
TRBV2,.,TRBJ2-5,once,TGTGCCAGCAGGACAGACCAAGAGACCCAGTACTTC,CASRTDQETQYF
TRBV9,.,TRBJ1-2,.,TGTGCCAGCAGCCCCGCCGGGGGGTTTCATGGCTACACCTTC,CASSPAGGFHGYTF
TRBV25-1,.,TRBJ1-1,.,TGTGCCAGCAGTGAATCTTTCCCACTGTTCGCTGAAGCTTTCTTT,CASSESFPLFAEAFF
TRBV5-5,.,TRBJ1-2,.,TGTGCCAGCAGCCCTCAGGGTTCGGACTATGGCTACACCTTC,CASSPQGSDYGYTF
TRBV6-1,.,TRBJ1-3,.,TGTGCCAGCAGTGATACACAGTACTCTGGAAACACCATATATTTT,CASSDTQYSGNTIYF
TRBV4-1,.,TRBJ2-7,few,TGCGCCAGCAGCCAAGGGACTCCCTCCTACGAGCAGTACTTC,CASSQGTPSYEQYF
TRBV19,TRBD1,TRBJ1-5,.,TGTGCCACAGGGGACAGGGGCCCTTATAGCAATCAGCCCCAGCATTTT,CATGDRGPYSNQPQHF
TRBV3-1/TRBV3-2,TRBD1,TRBJ1-1,.,TGTGCCACCCAACACCTAGGACAGGGCACTGAAGCTTTCTTT,CATQHLGQGTEAFF
TRBV6-5,TRBD2,TRBJ2-2,.,TGTGCCAGCAGTTCCGGGACTAGCGAGGACACCGGGGAGCTGTTTTTT,CASSSGTSEDTGELFF
TRBV2,.,TRBJ1-5,few,TGTGCCAGCAGTCCCAGCGCCGGAGTGAATCAGCCCCAGCATTTT,CASSPSAGVNQPQHF
TRBV5-1,.,TRBJ1-3,once,TGCGCCAGCAGCTTAGAGGGGGTCTCTGGAAACACCATATATTTT,CASSLEGVSGNTIYF
TRBV7-6,TRBD2,TRBJ2-7,.,TGTGCCAGCAGCTTAACGGGACTAGCGGGAGTCGTCTACGAGCAGTACTTC,CASSLTGLAGVVYEQYF
TRBV5-1,.,TRBJ2-1,.,TGCGCCAGCAGCTTGTTCCGGGAGATAAATGAGCAGTTCTTC,CASSLFREINEQFF
TRBV19,.,TRBJ1-4,.,TGTGCCAGTAGTGTGAGGGGAGGCGATTATGAAAAACTGTTTTTT,CASSVRGGDYEKLFF
TRBV3-1/TRBV3-2,.,TRBJ2-7,few,TGTGCCAGCAGCCAAGATCCCGGTCCGGACGAGCAGTACTTC,CASSQDPGPDEQYF
TRBV10-3,TRBD2,TRBJ2-7,.,TGTGCCATCAGTGATGGAGCCGGGACTAGCGGGAGTTACCCAAACGAGCAGTACTTC,CAISDGAGTSGSYPNEQYF
TRBV29-1,TRBD1,TRBJ2-5,.,TGCAGCGTAGCCGGGACAGGGATTCAGGAGACCCAGTACTTC,CSVAGTGIQETQYF
TRBV28,.,TRBJ2-2,.,TGTGCCAGCAGTTCCAAGCTTAGTTTTGGGGAGCTGTTTTTT,CASSSKLSFGELFF
TRBV6-1,TRBD2,TRBJ2-1,.,TGTGCCAGCAGTGAGGCACTAGCGGGGTACAATGAGCAGTTCTTC,CASSEALAGYNEQFF
TRBV7-3,.,TRBJ2-5,.,TGTGCCAGCAGCTACCAGGCGAGCCTTCAAGAGACCCAGTACTTC,CASSYQASLQETQYF
TRBV9,TRBD1,TRBJ2-1,.,TGTGCCAGCAGCTTTTTACCCTCAGGGGGCGCTGGGAATGAGCAGTTCTTC,CASSFLPSGGAGNEQFF
TRBV6-5,.,TRBJ1-4,.,TGTGCCAGCAACAGGGCTCCAACTAATGAAAAACTGTTTTTT,CASNRAPTNEKLFF